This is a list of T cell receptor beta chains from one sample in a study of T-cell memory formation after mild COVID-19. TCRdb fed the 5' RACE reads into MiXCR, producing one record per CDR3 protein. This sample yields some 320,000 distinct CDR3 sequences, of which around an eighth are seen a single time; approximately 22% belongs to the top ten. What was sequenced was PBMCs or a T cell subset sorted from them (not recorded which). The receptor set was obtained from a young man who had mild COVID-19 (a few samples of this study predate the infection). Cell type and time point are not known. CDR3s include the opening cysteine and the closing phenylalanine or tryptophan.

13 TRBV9 CASSVIADETQYF
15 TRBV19 CASSIGQPLNTEAFF
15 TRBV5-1 CASSLLRGGADTQYF
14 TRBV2 CASSDWAAKNIQYF
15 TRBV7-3 CASSLNGQEYNEQFF
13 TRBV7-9 CASSTGRSYEQYF
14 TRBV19 CASSIFPGSGEQFF
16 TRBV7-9 CASSPTTQGSTDTQYF
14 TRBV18 CASSHRDGQETQYF
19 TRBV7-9 CASKSTPIGTSGSDETQYF
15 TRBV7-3 CASSLQGRPTDTQYF
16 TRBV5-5 CASSLAQGLVNTEAFF
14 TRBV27 CATGTGTGANVLTF
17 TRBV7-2 CASSLPSGSGITGELFF
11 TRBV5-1 CASSAGYGYTF